The rows below give T cell receptor beta chains drawn from one sample of a study of shared clonotypes between healthy human individuals. Data came from immunoSEQ multiplex PCR; TCRdb stores just in-frame clones and leaves some out. The sample records around 650,000 clones, 96% being singletons. Sequencing was performed on naive CD8+ T cells sorted from blood. The receptors derive from a woman under 40 in good health. The CDR3 runs from the conserved cysteine through the conserved F or W. Each record gives: clone size, D gene, V gene, J gene, CDR3 protein, CDR3 DNA. The D gene is left open where the match is weak. Where a row states a size, it is once, few, many or the class of an expanded clone; other rows omit it.

size: NA
D: TRBD1
V: TRBV27
J: TRBJ1-2
CDR3: CASSLSPPGTAYF
DNA: TGTGCCAGCAGTTTATCGCCCCCTGGGACAGCGTATTTC

size: NA
D: NA
V: TRBV19
J: TRBJ2-1
CDR3: CASSIVSNEQFF
DNA: TGTGCCAGTAGTATAGTAAGCAATGAGCAGTTCTTC

size: few
D: TRBD1
V: TRBV4-1
J: TRBJ1-1
CDR3: CASSFGQDTEAFF
DNA: TGCGCCAGCAGCTTCGGACAGGACACTGAAGCTTTCTTT

size: NA
D: TRBD2
V: TRBV28
J: TRBJ2-1
CDR3: CASSPTSGYNEQFF
DNA: TGTGCCAGCAGTCCGACTAGCGGTTACAATGAGCAGTTCTTC

size: NA
D: NA
V: TRBV27
J: TRBJ1-2
CDR3: CASSFGVNYGYTF
DNA: TGTGCCAGCAGTTTTGGAGTTAACTATGGCTACACCTTC

size: NA
D: TRBD1
V: TRBV28
J: TRBJ1-2
CDR3: CASSPRQGPYGYTF
DNA: TGTGCCAGCAGTCCTAGACAGGGCCCCTATGGCTACACCTTC

size: NA
D: NA
V: TRBV28
J: TRBJ2-6
CDR3: CASSLGGGTGANVLTF
DNA: TGTGCCAGCAGTTTAGGTGGAGGGACGGGGGCCAACGTCCTGACTTTC

size: few
D: NA
V: TRBV19
J: TRBJ1-5
CDR3: CASSISNQPQHF
DNA: TGTGCCAGTAGTATCTCGAATCAGCCCCAGCATTTT

size: NA
D: NA
V: TRBV28
J: TRBJ1-1
CDR3: CASSFPRAEAFF
DNA: TGTGCCAGCAGTTTTCCACGGGCTGAAGCTTTCTTT

size: NA
D: NA
V: TRBV7-9
J: TRBJ1-1
CDR3: CASTQGPGTEAFF
DNA: TGTGCCAGCACCCAGGGCCCGGGCACTGAAGCTTTCTTT

size: NA
D: NA
V: TRBV9
J: TRBJ2-1
CDR3: CASSVVGGVAEALYNEQFF
DNA: TGTGCCAGCAGCGTAGTCGGTGGGGTAGCGGAAGCTCTCTACAATGAGCAGTTCTTC

size: NA
D: TRBD1
V: TRBV28
J: TRBJ1-2
CDR3: CASPHGSRDRFF
DNA: TGTGCCAGCCCCCACGGGAGCCGGGACAGGTTCTTC

size: NA
D: TRBD2
V: TRBV7-2
J: TRBJ2-2
CDR3: CASSYLAVTANTGELFF
DNA: TGTGCCAGCAGCTACCTAGCGGTAACCGCGAACACCGGGGAGCTGTTTTTT

size: NA
D: NA
V: TRBV5-8
J: TRBJ2-1
CDR3: CASSFGANNEQFF
DNA: TGTGCCAGCAGCTTCGGGGCCAACAATGAGCAGTTCTTC

size: NA
D: NA
V: TRBV4-1
J: TRBJ2-6
CDR3: CASSQSTGANVLTF
DNA: TGCGCCAGCAGCCAATCTACTGGGGCCAACGTCCTGACTTTC

size: NA
D: TRBD2
V: TRBV29-1
J: TRBJ2-7
CDR3: CSVAGLGYEQYF
DNA: TGCAGCGTTGCGGGACTAGGCTACGAGCAGTACTTC

size: NA
D: NA
V: TRBV7-9
J: TRBJ1-5
CDR3: CASSPNGDQPQHF
DNA: TGTGCCAGCAGCCCAAACGGGGATCAGCCCCAGCATTTT

size: once
D: NA
V: TRBV27
J: TRBJ1-1
CDR3: CASSSTDRAEAFF
DNA: TGTGCCAGCAGTTCAACCGACCGCGCTGAAGCTTTCTTT

size: NA
D: TRBD2
V: TRBV4-2
J: TRBJ2-7
CDR3: CASSQPPSKRETRYEQYF
DNA: TGTGCCAGCAGCCAGCCCCCTAGTAAGCGGGAGACTAGGTACGAGCAGTACTTC

size: NA
D: NA
V: TRBV6-5
J: TRBJ1-2
CDR3: CASSSQNRDGWGYTF
DNA: TGTGCCAGCAGTTCCCAAAACAGGGACGGCTGGGGCTACACCTTC

size: NA
D: NA
V: TRBV27
J: TRBJ2-3
CDR3: CASSSSQADTQYF
DNA: TGTGCCAGCAGTAGTTCTCAGGCAGATACGCAGTATTTT

size: NA
D: NA
V: TRBV7-2
J: TRBJ2-3
CDR3: CASSLVRPAHYGTDTQYF
DNA: TGTGCCAGCAGCTTAGTTCGTCCAGCGCACTATGGCACAGATACGCAGTATTTT

size: once
D: NA
V: TRBV10-1
J: TRBJ2-7
CDR3: CASSDLTVIYF
DNA: TGCGCCAGCAGTGATTTAACGGTAATCTACTTC

size: NA
D: TRBD2
V: TRBV6-5
J: TRBJ2-5
CDR3: CASRRAGGGQETQYF
DNA: TGTGCCAGCAGGCGAGCGGGAGGTGGCCAAGAGACCCAGTACTTC

size: NA
D: NA
V: TRBV19
J: TRBJ1-1
CDR3: CASSIARETEAFF
DNA: TGTGCCAGTAGTATAGCCAGGGAGACTGAAGCTTTCTTT

size: few
D: NA
V: TRBV15
J: TRBJ2-5
CDR3: CATSRGAVQETQYF
DNA: TGTGCCACCAGCAGAGGGGCGGTCCAAGAGACCCAGTACTTC

size: once
D: NA
V: TRBV27
J: TRBJ2-1
CDR3: CASSLRLANNEQFF
DNA: TGTGCCAGCAGTTTACGTCTAGCGAACAATGAGCAGTTCTTC

size: NA
D: NA
V: TRBV28
J: TRBJ2-7
CDR3: CASSLLDLTYEQYF
DNA: TGTGCCAGCAGTTTATTAGACTTGACCTACGAGCAGTACTTC

size: NA
D: NA
V: TRBV19
J: TRBJ2-5
CDR3: CASSNVRERGTQYF
DNA: TGTGCCAGTAGTAATGTTCGGGAGAGGGGGACCCAGTACTTC

size: NA
D: NA
V: TRBV27
J: TRBJ2-1
CDR3: CASSFGIEQFF
DNA: TGTGCCAGCAGTTTTGGCATCGAGCAGTTCTTC

size: NA
D: TRBD2
V: TRBV7-8
J: TRBJ2-1
CDR3: CASQAGSSYNEQFF
DNA: TGTGCCAGCCAAGCGGGGAGCTCCTACAATGAGCAGTTCTTC

size: NA
D: NA
V: TRBV10-3
J: TRBJ2-7
CDR3: CAISDLAGSPLEQYF
DNA: TGTGCCATCAGTGATCTCGCGGGTTCCCCTCTAGAGCAGTACTTC

size: NA
D: TRBD1
V: TRBV19
J: TRBJ2-3
CDR3: CASTYDREEENTQYF
DNA: TGTGCCAGTACCTACGACAGGGAAGAAGAGAACACGCAGTATTTT

size: NA
D: NA
V: TRBV16
J: TRBJ1-4
CDR3: CASSQGDEKLFF
DNA: TGTGCCAGCAGCCAAGGAGACGAAAAACTGTTTTTT

size: NA
D: NA
V: TRBV28
J: TRBJ1-2
CDR3: CASSPFLGGWHGYTF
DNA: TGTGCCAGCAGTCCCTTCTTAGGGGGTTGGCATGGCTACACCTTC

size: NA
D: TRBD2
V: TRBV6-4
J: TRBJ2-1
CDR3: CASSDWGVSGGYNEQFF
DNA: TGTGCCAGCAGTGACTGGGGAGTGAGCGGGGGTTACAATGAGCAGTTCTTC

size: NA
D: NA
V: TRBV28
J: TRBJ1-1
CDR3: CASSLLPGGMNTEAFF
DNA: TGTGCCAGCAGTTTACTGCCCGGGGGCATGAACACTGAAGCTTTCTTT

size: NA
D: TRBD1
V: TRBV7-8
J: TRBJ1-6
CDR3: CASSSEGQNNSPLHF
DNA: TGTGCCAGCAGCTCTGAGGGACAGAATAATTCACCCCTCCACTTT

size: NA
D: NA
V: TRBV6-5
J: TRBJ2-7
CDR3: CASSYPNGTWVYEQYF
DNA: TGTGCCAGCAGTTACCCGAATGGGACTTGGGTCTACGAGCAGTACTTC

size: NA
D: TRBD1
V: TRBV10-1
J: TRBJ2-3
CDR3: CASSESTGSDTQYF
DNA: TGCGCCAGCAGTGAGTCGACAGGGTCAGATACGCAGTATTTT

size: NA
D: TRBD1
V: TRBV5-4
J: TRBJ2-3
CDR3: CASSSRDRDPDTQYF
DNA: TGTGCCAGCAGCTCTCGGGACAGGGACCCAGATACGCAGTATTTT

size: NA
D: NA
V: TRBV9
J: TRBJ2-5
CDR3: CASSGGQETQYF
DNA: TGTGCCAGCAGCGGGGGGCAAGAGACCCAGTACTTC

size: NA
D: NA
V: TRBV7-9
J: TRBJ1-2
CDR3: CASSLSNYGYTF
DNA: TGTGCCAGCAGCCTTTCTAACTATGGCTACACCTTC

size: NA
D: NA
V: TRBV6-5
J: TRBJ1-2
CDR3: CASSRQRRGGYTF
DNA: TGTGCCAGCAGCAGACAGCGCAGGGGTGGCTACACCTTC

size: NA
D: NA
V: TRBV6-6
J: TRBJ1-5
CDR3: CASSSSRDSNQPQHF
DNA: TGTGCCAGCAGTTCAAGCAGGGATAGCAATCAGCCCCAGCATTTT

size: NA
D: TRBD2
V: TRBV7-9
J: TRBJ2-1
CDR3: CASEGPSSGRISYNEQFF
DNA: TGTGCCAGCGAGGGCCCCTCTAGCGGGAGAATCTCCTACAATGAGCAGTTCTTC

size: NA
D: TRBD2
V: TRBV10-1
J: TRBJ2-7
CDR3: CASSALAPAGTSGRVSEQYF
DNA: TGCGCCAGCAGTGCCCTTGCGCCTGCCGGGACTAGCGGGAGAGTCAGTGAGCAGTACTTC

size: NA
D: NA
V: TRBV6-5
J: TRBJ2-1
CDR3: CASSYSILLTANEQFF
DNA: TGTGCCAGCAGTTACTCGATTTTGTTGACGGCCAATGAGCAGTTCTTC

size: once
D: NA
V: TRBV11-3
J: TRBJ2-1
CDR3: CASSLGSVNEQFF
DNA: TGTGCCAGCAGCTTAGGCAGTGTCAATGAGCAGTTCTTC

size: NA
D: NA
V: TRBV19
J: TRBJ1-5
CDR3: CASTARAPALSNQPQHF
DNA: TGTGCCAGTACCGCAAGGGCTCCAGCCCTGAGCAATCAGCCCCAGCATTTT

size: NA
D: NA
V: TRBV5-1
J: TRBJ2-5
CDR3: CASSLVQFQETQYF
DNA: TGCGCCAGCAGCTTGGTACAGTTCCAAGAGACCCAGTACTTC

size: NA
D: NA
V: TRBV27
J: TRBJ2-7
CDR3: CASGIGQSYEQYF
DNA: TGTGCCAGCGGGATTGGACAGTCCTACGAGCAGTACTTC

size: NA
D: NA
V: TRBV19
J: TRBJ2-7
CDR3: CASSTGQGTYEQYF
DNA: TGTGCCAGTAGTACAGGGCAGGGGACCTACGAGCAGTACTTC

size: NA
D: NA
V: TRBV5-6
J: TRBJ2-7
CDR3: CASSLDGGEQYF
DNA: TGTGCCAGCAGCTTGGACGGTGGGGAGCAGTACTTC